This is a list of T cell receptor beta chains from one sample in a study of blood T cell repertoires in COVID-19. Here immunoSEQ multiplex PCR was the method, and the copy in TCRdb shows in-frame clones only, minus some. The sample lists fewer than 250,000 clones; around 80% were seen once. The source material was peripheral blood. Receptors originate from a woman older than 75 with COVID-19, enrolled during active disease. The CDR3 runs from the conserved cysteine through the conserved F or W. D genes are given only for firm matches. Where a row states a size, it is once, few, many or the class of an expanded clone; other rows omit it.

clone size	V gene	D gene	J gene	CDR3 protein	CDR3 DNA
NA	TRBV4-3	TRBD1	TRBJ2-1	CASSQDPHPGQGYNEQFF	TGCGCCAGCAGCCAAGATCCCCACCCGGGACAGGGATACAATGAGCAGTTCTTC
NA	TRBV2	NA	TRBJ1-2	CASRQGINYGYTF	TGTGCCAGCAGGCAGGGTATCAACTATGGCTACACCTTC
NA	TRBV11-2	TRBD2	TRBJ2-3	CASSRLAGHTDTQYF	TGTGCCAGCAGCCGGCTAGCGGGACACACAGATACGCAGTATTTT
NA	TRBV7-2	NA	TRBJ1-1	CASSQPIYSYQAFF	TGTGCCAGCAGCCAACCTATTTACAGCTATCAAGCTTTCTTT
NA	TRBV28	NA	TRBJ1-1	CAGRSGVNTEAFF	TGTGCCGGCCGGTCAGGGGTGAACACTGAAGCTTTCTTT
NA	TRBV2	NA	TRBJ1-6	CASSTSTPLHF	TGTGCCAGCAGCACTTCTACCCCCCTCCACTTT
NA	TRBV4-1	NA	TRBJ1-2	CASSQDRGGYTF	TGCGCCAGCAGCCAAGACCGAGGTGGCTACACCTTC
NA	TRBV10-3	NA	TRBJ1-2	CAISERGYGYTF	TGTGCCATCAGTGAAAGAGGTTATGGCTACACCTTC
few	TRBV30	NA	TRBJ2-5	CAWKEWGRPGETQYF	TGTGCCTGGAAGGAGTGGGGCAGGCCCGGGGAGACCCAGTACTTC
NA	TRBV10-1	NA	TRBJ1-5	CASSVPAYTGCSNQPQHF	TGCGCCAGCAGTGTCCCTGCCTACACGGGGTGTAGCAATCAGCCCCAGCATTTT
NA	TRBV11-2	NA	TRBJ1-2	CASTPGGGSYYGYTF	TGTGCCAGTACCCCTGGGGGGGGGTCCTACTATGGCTACACCTTC
NA	TRBV9	NA	TRBJ1-4	CASSVAGGTNEKLFF	TGTGCCAGCAGCGTAGCTGGGGGGACTAATGAAAAACTGTTTTTT
NA	TRBV5-4	TRBD2	TRBJ2-3	CASSRLAGVTDTQYF	TGTGCCAGCAGCAGACTAGCGGGGGTCACAGATACGCAGTATTTT
NA	TRBV23-1	TRBD1	TRBJ1-6	CASSQFSYPGQGAFRNSPLHF	TGCGCCAGCAGTCAATTTTCCTATCCGGGACAGGGGGCATTTAGGAATTCACCCCTCCACTTT
NA	TRBV9	NA	TRBJ2-2	CASSASGNTGELFF	TGTGCCAGCAGCGCCTCCGGGAACACCGGGGAGCTGTTTTTT
NA	TRBV7-2	NA	TRBJ2-7	CASSLSSVPYEQYF	TGTGCCAGCAGCTTGTCTAGCGTCCCCTACGAGCAGTACTTC
NA	TRBV6-5	TRBD2	TRBJ2-5	CASSYAAAGGRETQYF	TGTGCCAGCAGTTACGCTGCAGCGGGGGGCCGAGAGACCCAGTACTTC
NA	TRBV5-1	NA	TRBJ1-2	CASSLDSFYYGYTF	TGCGCCAGCAGCTTGGACAGTTTTTACTATGGCTACACCTTC
NA	TRBV23-1	NA	TRBJ1-2	CASSQSDGRCTF	TGCGCCAGCAGTCAATCGGATGGGAGGTGCACCTTC
NA	TRBV11-2	TRBD2	TRBJ2-1	CASSPGLAGEQFF	TGTGCCAGCAGCCCCGGACTAGCCGGTGAGCAGTTCTTC
NA	TRBV18	NA	TRBJ1-6	CASSPISGSPLHF	TGTGCCAGCTCCCCGATCTCGGGTTCACCCCTCCACTTT
NA	TRBV20-1	NA	TRBJ1-2	CSSVYYGYTF	TGCAGTTCCGTATACTATGGCTACACCTTC
NA	TRBV6-2/TRBV6-3	NA	TRBJ1-2	CASSYPSTADGYTF	TGTGCCAGCAGTTACCCTTCGACAGCCGATGGCTACACCTTC
NA	TRBV7-2	TRBD1	TRBJ1-5	CASTTGDHQPQHF	TGTGCCAGCACCACAGGGGACCATCAGCCCCAGCATTTT
NA	TRBV2	TRBD2	TRBJ2-2	CASSESGGGGTGELFF	TGTGCCAGCAGTGAATCCGGCGGGGGGGGTACCGGGGAGCTGTTTTTT
NA	TRBV29-1	NA	TRBJ1-5	CSVVQVGQPQHF	TGCAGCGTTGTCCAGGTCGGTCAGCCCCAGCATTTT
NA	TRBV12-3/TRBV12-4	TRBD1	TRBJ1-2	CASKDRVDGYTF	TGTGCCAGCAAGGACAGGGTAGATGGCTACACCTTC
NA	TRBV30	NA	TRBJ1-2	CASLPRGGGYGYTF	TGTGCCTCCCTGCCGCGCGGGGGGGGCTATGGCTACACCTTC
NA	TRBV4-3	TRBD2	TRBJ2-5	CASSQSGGETQYF	TGCGCCAGCAGCCAAAGCGGGGGAGAGACCCAGTACTTC
NA	TRBV5-1	NA	TRBJ2-3	CASSLVADTQYF	TGCGCCAGCAGCTTGGTCGCAGATACGCAGTATTTT
once	TRBV9	NA	TRBJ2-1	CASSVSPSSYNEQFF	TGTGCCAGCAGCGTAAGCCCGAGCTCCTACAATGAGCAGTTCTTC
NA	TRBV28	TRBD1	TRBJ1-5	CASRRTGDNQPQHF	TGTGCCAGCAGGAGGACAGGGGACAATCAGCCCCAGCATTTT
NA	TRBV2	TRBD1	TRBJ2-5	CASRRGQGAFTRQETQYF	TGTGCCAGCAGACGCGGACAGGGGGCATTCACTCGGCAAGAGACCCAGTACTTC
NA	TRBV2	TRBD1	TRBJ1-4	CASSDNRGDEKLFF	TGTGCCAGCAGTGATAACAGGGGAGACGAAAAACTGTTTTTT
once	TRBV30	NA	TRBJ2-7	CACPQAGASGGQYF	TGTGCCTGTCCACAGGCAGGGGCCTCAGGGGGGCAGTACTTT
NA	TRBV28	NA	TRBJ2-1	CASSLGTGRSYNEQFF	TGTGCCAGCAGTTTAGGTACAGGCCGATCCTACAATGAGCAGTTCTTC
NA	TRBV5-4	TRBD1	TRBJ2-1	CASSLKRPGGWYEQFF	TGTGCCAGCAGCTTGAAAAGGCCAGGGGGCTGGTATGAGCAGTTCTTC
NA	TRBV19	NA	TRBJ1-2	CATLPRGRGDGYTF	TGTGCCACTTTACCGCGAGGGAGGGGAGATGGCTACACCTTC
NA	TRBV28	TRBD2	TRBJ2-7	CASTRAGTLYEQYF	TGTGCCAGCACCCGAGCGGGGACCCTCTACGAGCAGTACTTC
NA	TRBV7-9	TRBD1	TRBJ2-6	CASSSGTGTSGANVLTF	TGTGCCAGCAGCTCCGGGACAGGGACCTCTGGGGCCAACGTCCTGACTTTC
NA	TRBV5-1	TRBD2	TRBJ2-5	CASSPRLAGLETQYF	TGCGCCAGCAGCCCCCGACTAGCGGGGTTAGAGACCCAGTACTTC
NA	TRBV6-5	NA	TRBJ1-1	CASASTVNTEAFF	TGTGCCAGCGCCTCGACAGTGAACACTGAAGCTTTCTTT
NA	TRBV3-1/TRBV3-2	NA	TRBJ1-4	CASSSSGGGEKLFF	TGTGCCAGCAGCTCCTCGGGAGGAGGTGAAAAACTGTTTTTT
NA	TRBV10-3	NA	TRBJ2-7	CAISSGLTQYF	TGTGCCATCAGTTCGGGTTTGACTCAGTACTTC
NA	TRBV15	TRBD1	TRBJ1-4	CATSQGETNEKLFF	TGTGCCACCAGCCAGGGGGAGACTAATGAAAAACTGTTTTTT
few	TRBV7-6	TRBD1	TRBJ1-5	CASSLGQGPNQPQHF	TGTGCCAGCAGCTTAGGACAGGGTCCCAATCAGCCCCAGCATTTT
NA	TRBV28	NA	TRBJ2-2	CASSFLRGNTGELFF	TGTGCCAGCAGTTTTCTCAGGGGGAACACCGGGGAGCTGTTTTTT
few	TRBV6-5	NA	TRBJ2-3	CASRRTVSSTDTQYF	TGTGCCAGCAGAAGGACAGTCTCTAGCACAGATACGCAGTATTTT
NA	TRBV19	NA	TRBJ1-1	CASQRQANTEAFF	TGTGCCAGTCAAAGACAGGCGAACACTGAAGCTTTCTTT
NA	TRBV19	TRBD1	TRBJ2-1	CATRRDRSYNEQFF	TGTGCCACTCGCCGGGACAGGTCCTACAATGAGCAGTTCTTC
NA	TRBV5-4	TRBD2	TRBJ2-3	CASSVYSSGSYTQYF	TGTGCCAGCAGCGTATACTCTAGCGGGTCCTATACGCAGTATTTT
NA	TRBV13	TRBD2	TRBJ2-2	CASSLGTGGKNTGELFF	TGTGCCAGCAGCTTAGGCACGGGAGGCAAAAACACCGGGGAGCTGTTTTTT
NA	TRBV12-3/TRBV12-4	NA	TRBJ1-2	CASSLDSRNGYTF	TGTGCCAGCTCTCTGGACAGCCGGAATGGCTACACCTTC